Shown below are 27 T cell receptor beta chains from a single sample sequenced in a study of long-term antiretroviral therapy in people with HIV. Runs used v3.0 of the immunoSEQ assay and were done at survey level. Repertoires were generated with immunoSEQ multiplex PCR, while TCRdb's copy carries only in-frame clones and drops some. The sample consists of fewer than 20,000 clones, 60% to 80% of them appearing once. The source was unsorted PBMCs, collected 1.5 years before starting antiretroviral therapy. Every receptor here comes from a woman between 45 and 60 years old with HIV.

The chain employs TRBV6-1 and TRBJ2-1; possibly TRBD1 for D (6 bases). The V end lost 4 bases, the J end lost 8 bases, and 18 bases lay between the germline ends. The CDR3 loop spans 15 amino acids. From germline, CDR1 is MNHNS and CDR2 SASEGT. The DNA of the CDR3 is TGTGCCAGCAGTGGACGGCCGATTCCAGGGGATGAGCAGTTCTTC. This encodes CASSGRPIPGDEQFF.

The V and J genes are TRBV30 and TRBJ1-2; 7 bases align to TRBD1. The V gene end was trimmed by 2 bases and the J gene end by 8 bases; junction bases not matched to a gene: 11. The CDR3 length is 14 residues. Germline CDR1 GTSNPN, CDR2 SVGIG (reference sequence). The CDR3 nucleotides are TGTGCCTGGAGTCCGGACAGGCAAAATCGGGGCTACACCTTC. It codes for CAWSPDRQNRGYTF. Full variable domain (missing parts from reference TRBV30 and TRBJ1-2): SQTIHQWPATLVQPVGSPLSLECTVEGTSNPNLYWYRQAAGRGLQLLFYSVGIGQISSEVPQNLSASRPQDRQFILSSKKLLLSDSGFYLCAWSPDRQNRGYTFGSGTRLTVV.

J is TRBJ1-2 and V is TRBV29-1, with 10 bases fitting TRBD1. CDR3 size: 14 residues. The junction had 12 bases not matched to a gene; V was cut back by 6 bases and J by 8 bases. Germline CDR1 is SQVTM and CDR2 is ANQGSEA. The CDR3 protein is CSVRGTGVTVGYTF. CDR3 DNA: TGCAGCGTCCGTGGGACAGGGGTTACGGTCGGCTACACCTTC.

The V gene is TRBV5-6, the J gene TRBJ2-1; TRBD1 might be the D (8 bases). Germline V gives CDR1 SGHDT, CDR2 YYEEEE. V shed 7 bases and J shed 6 bases, with 20 bases lying between them. This CDR3 has 15 residues. The CDR3 sequence is CASLGGDRLGNEQFF. The CDR3 nucleotides read TGTGCCAGCCTGGGAGGGGACAGGTTAGGCAATGAGCAGTTCTTC. The variable domain in full, completed from reference TRBV5-6 and TRBJ2-1, reads DAGVTQSPTHLIKTRGQQVTLRCSPKSGHDTVSWYQQALGQGPQFIFQYYEEEERQRGNFPDRFSGHQFPNYSSELNVNALLLGDSALYLCASLGGDRLGNEQFFGPGTRLTVL.

The J gene is TRBJ1-2, the V gene TRBV14; D is uncertain. Trimming shortened V by 4 bases and J by 0 bases, and 3 bases separated the two germline ends. CDR3 length: 12 amino acids. CDR1 and CDR2 (germline): SGHDN, FVKESK. CDR3 loop: CASSPSNYGYTF. For the CDR3, the DNA is TGTGCCAGCAGCCCCTCTAACTATGGCTACACCTTC.

The chain couples TRBV7-9 to TRBJ1-1; 9 bases line up with TRBD1. Germline V lookup: CDR1 SEHNR, CDR2 FQNEAQ (reference sequence). With 1 base clipped from V and 1 base from J, the junction kept 4 bases outside the gene matches. CDR3 length: 16 amino acids. CDR3 in DNA: TGTGCCAGCAGCTTAGACGCGGGACAGGGGAACACTGAAGCTTTCTTT. This gives the protein CASSLDAGQGNTEAFF.

The rearrangement links TRBV18 to TRBJ1-6; TRBD1 agrees at 8 bases. The CDR3 length is 16 residues. V shed 3 bases and J 7 bases; nucleotides not matched to a gene: 8. Germline-derived CDR1 and CDR2 are KGHSH and LQKENI. The CDR3 spells CASSPQGAGGNSPLHF. The CDR3 nucleotides are TGTGCCAGCTCACCTCAGGGGGCGGGAGGCAATTCACCCCTCCACTTT.

V and J are TRBV6-5 and TRBJ1-2; 8 bases fit TRBD1. Trimming cost V 5 bases and J 6 bases; bases outside gene matches: 5. CDR3 length: 13 residues. CDR1 is MNHEY, CDR2 SVGAGI, per germline. CDR3 nucleotide sequence: TGTGCCAGCAGTCCCCAGGGGGCTAATGGCTACACCTTC. Its translation is CASSPQGANGYTF.

The chain combines TRBV25-1 with TRBJ1-1, with 9 bases lining up with TRBD1. The germline V gene encodes CDR1 MGHDK and CDR2 SYGVNS. The CDR3 extends over 12 amino acids. V trimming: 7 bases; J trimming: 11 bases; junction bases outside the gene matches: 8. The CDR3 nucleotides are TGTGCCAGCACCTACAGGGGGCTGAGGGCTTTCTTT. It yields the protein CASTYRGLRAFF.

The genes are TRBV18 and TRBJ1-3, with D tentatively TRBD1 (6 bases). Trimming took 2 bases from V and 0 from J, leaving 14 bases between them. Germline-derived CDR1 and CDR2 are KGHSH and LQKENI. There are 17 residues in the CDR3. DNA for the CDR3: TGTGCCAGCTCACCAGTGGGGGGCTCGGACTCTGGAAACACCATATATTTT. Protein product: CASSPVGGSDSGNTIYF.

This chain uses TRBV27 with TRBJ2-3; D remains unclear. Germline assignment: CDR1 MNHEY and CDR2 SMNVEV (reference sequence). This CDR3 spans 15 amino acids. The V end lost 6 bases, the J end lost 0 bases, and 13 bases lay between the germline ends. CDR3 loop: CASSPGRHSTDTQYF. CDR3 DNA sequence: TGTGCCAGCAGCCCGGGTCGCCATAGCACAGATACGCAGTATTTT.

This clone was recorded once. This chain connects TRBV11-2 to TRBJ2-1; 8 bases map to TRBD2. The junction had 6 bases not matched to a gene; V was cut back by 4 bases and J by 1 base. CDR1 SGHAT and CDR2 FQNNGV come from the germline V gene. CDR3 size: 16 residues. CDR3 nucleotide sequence: TGTGCCAGCAGCTCCACCCAGCGGGGGTCCTACAATGAGCAGTTCTTC. Its protein product is CASSSTQRGSYNEQFF.

The chain has TRBV12-1 and TRBJ2-2; the D call in the table, TRBD2, was not verified against the DNA. TRBV12-1 is a documented pseudogene. The CDR3 is 18 amino acids. In nucleotides, the CDR3 is TGTGCCAGCAGCTTCGAACCTAGACTAGCGGGGTCGGCCGGGGAGCTGTTTTTT. It yields the protein CASSFEPRLAGSAGELFF.

This clone turned up a few times. The chain carries TRBV18 and TRBJ1-5, with D possibly being TRBD1 (5 bases). Trimming removed 6 bases from V and 2 bases from J, with 14 bases in between. The CDR3 loop spans 15 amino acids. Germline V gene data show CDR1 as KGHSH and CDR2 as LQKENI. The CDR3, as DNA: TGTGCCAGCTCCTCCGGGACGGGCGGCAATCAGCCCCAGCATTTT. Encoded protein: CASSSGTGGNQPQHF.

The chain employs TRBV6-1 and TRBJ2-7; a weak D match, TRBD1 (6 bases). Germline lookup yields CDR1 MNHNS and CDR2 SASEGT. The V end lost 10 bases, the J end lost 6 bases, and 19 bases lay between the germline ends. The length of the CDR3 is 13 residues. The CDR3 reads CATQGQIPFEQYV. CDR3 coding DNA: TGTGCCACCCAGGGGCAGATTCCTTTCGAGCAGTACGTC.

V usage is TRBV19 and J usage is TRBJ2-3; 8 positions match TRBD1. This CDR3 is 12 amino acids long. V trimming: 6 bases; J trimming: 5 bases; junction bases outside the gene matches: 1. Looked up from germline, CDR1 is LNHDA and CDR2 is SQIVND (reference sequence). The CDR3 DNA follows: TGTGCCAGTAGCAGGGGGCAAGATACGCAGTATTTT. It yields the protein CASSRGQDTQYF.

V and J are TRBV7-8 and TRBJ2-4; D perhaps matches TRBD1 (5 bases). CDR1 and CDR2 (germline): SGHVS, FQNEAQ. The V gene lost 1 base and the J gene lost 8 bases, with 9 bases spanning the gap. This CDR3 comprises 13 residues. CDR3 DNA sequence: TGTGCCAGCAGCTTAGGGGGCGGAGACATTCAGTACTTC. Amino acid sequence: CASSLGGGDIQYF.

This chain joins TRBV7-3 and TRBJ1-1; maybe TRBD1 (5 bases). Germline loops: CDR1 SGHTA, CDR2 FQGTGA. The V end lost 5 bases, the J end lost 1 base, and 11 bases lay between the germline ends. This CDR3 has 14 amino acids. CDR3 region: CASSLGAPNTEAFF. For the CDR3, the DNA is TGTGCCAGCAGCCTAGGGGCGCCGAACACTGAAGCTTTCTTT.

This clone was picked up one time. This rearrangement joins TRBV27 to TRBJ2-3; either TRBD1 or TRBD2 may supply D (5 bases each). V lost 5 bases and J 6 bases, leaving 18 bases between the germline ends. The length of the CDR3 is 15 residues. The germline V gene has CDR1 MNHEY and CDR2 SMNVEV (reference sequence). The CDR3 DNA is TGTGCCAGCAGTGATCGAGGGACCTGGGGGGATACGCAGTATTTT. It specifies CASSDRGTWGDTQYF.

This clone was counted only a few times. This sequence joins TRBV27 and TRBJ1-6; D not certain. CDR3 size: 13 residues. The V end lost 0 bases, the J end lost 6 bases, and 3 bases lay between the germline ends. Per germline, CDR1 MNHEY and CDR2 SMNVEV (reference sequence). The CDR3 DNA sequence: TGTGCCAGCAGTTTATCGAGTAATTCACCCCTCCACTTT. It is translated as CASSLSSNSPLHF.

This sequence joins TRBV14 and TRBJ1-3; D is uncertain. V was trimmed by 1 base and J by 1 base, leaving 8 bases between them. This CDR3 is 15 amino acids long. CDR1 and CDR2 from the germline V gene are SGHDN and FVKESK. CDR3 DNA sequence: TGTGCCAGCAGCCAAGTAAAAGGGTCTGGAAACACCATATATTTT. Amino acids: CASSQVKGSGNTIYF.

The chain couples TRBV7-9 to TRBJ2-1; 7 bases line up with TRBD1. V trimming: 5 bases; J trimming: 9 bases; junction bases outside the gene matches: 4. The CDR3 length is 12 residues. Per the germline V gene, CDR1 is SEHNR and CDR2 is FQNEAQ (reference sequence). CDR3 region: CASSQDRPEQFF. The CDR3 bases are TGTGCCAGCAGCCAGGACAGGCCTGAGCAGTTCTTC.

DNA of the CDR3: TGTGCCAGCAGCTCACCGTATGGGGGTGAAGCTTTCTTT. It encodes CASSSPYGGEAFF. This chain uses TRBV9 with TRBJ1-1; D is perhaps TRBD1 (5 bases). The CDR3 spans 13 residues. Germline V gene lookup returns CDR1 SGDLS and CDR2 YYNGEE. Trimming removed 4 bases at V and 7 bases at J, with 14 bases between.

The V and J genes are TRBV7-3 and TRBJ2-3, with 8 bases aligning to TRBD2. CDR1 SGHTA and CDR2 FQGTGA come from the germline V gene. The trim removed 1 base at V and 5 bases at J, leaving 8 bases unmatched. CDR3 length: 16 amino acids. The CDR3: CASSLRGRGGGDTQYF. CDR3 bases: TGTGCCAGCAGCTTAAGAGGTCGGGGGGGTGGAGATACGCAGTATTTT.

In DNA form, the CDR3 reads TGTGCCAGCAGTTACGGGACAGGGCACTACAATGAGCAGTTCTTC. Its protein product is CASSYGTGHYNEQFF. The rearrangement joins TRBV6-5 to TRBJ2-1, with TRBD1 matching 9 bases. The V segment lost 2 bases and the J segment 3 bases; nucleotides outside the gene matches: 2. CDR3 length equals 15 residues. The germline gives CDR1 MNHEY, CDR2 SVGAGI.

V gene TRBV2 combines with J gene TRBJ1-6; TRBD1 is a possible D gene (5 bases). V gave up 10 bases and J gave up 4 bases, with 11 bases separating them. There are 13 residues in the CDR3. Germline V gives CDR1 SNHLY, CDR2 FYNNEI. The CDR3 coding sequence is TGTGCCAACAAAGGGGAATATAATTCACCCCTCCACTTT. It is translated as CANKGEYNSPLHF.

The gene calls are TRBV6-1 and TRBJ1-5; D may be TRBD1 (5 bases). CDR1 MNHNS and CDR2 SASEGT come from the germline V gene. Trimming left V 4 bases short and J 7 bases short, with 17 bases between. The CDR3 is 15 amino acids. CDR3 sequence reads: CASSAETRGAQPQHF. The CDR3 region has the DNA TGTGCCAGCAGTGCCGAAACAAGGGGAGCCCAGCCCCAGCATTTT.